These 9 T cell receptor beta chains were all obtained from the same sample, sequenced in a study of blood T cell repertoires in COVID-19. Here immunoSEQ multiplex PCR was the method, and the copy in TCRdb shows in-frame clones only, minus some. Of under 300,000 clones detected, 82% appear once; the ten largest clones hold less than 4%. Sequencing was done on a sample of peripheral blood. The origin of the receptors is a woman aged 18-35 years with acute or convalescent COVID-19.

The chain links TRBV12-3 or TRBV12-4 to TRBJ2-3; a weak D match, TRBD1 (5 bases). The germline V and J ends were trimmed by 5 bases and 6 bases, with 6 bases remaining between them. The CDR3 loop spans 11 amino acids. CDR3 sequence (DNA): TGTGCCAGCAGTAAGGGGGATACGCAGTATTTT. This codes for CASSKGDTQYF.

V is TRBV7-9 and J is TRBJ2-6; the D is unclear. Germline V gene lookup returns CDR1 SEHNR and CDR2 FQNEAQ (reference sequence). The CDR3 contains 16 residues. The ends were cut back, 3 bases at V and 0 bases at J, with 9 bases in the middle. The chain's CDR3 is CASSFLPGSGANVLTF. The CDR3 coding sequence is TGTGCCAGCAGCTTTCTCCCGGGCTCTGGGGCCAACGTCCTGACTTTC.

The chain carries TRBV5-5 and TRBJ2-7; tentatively, D is TRBD2 (5 bases). Trimming left V 4 bases short and J 0 bases short, with 14 bases between. Germline-derived CDR1 and CDR2 are SGHKS and YYEKEE (reference sequence). The CDR3 spans 15 residues. The CDR3 reads CASSQGLLSSYEQYF. As DNA, the CDR3 is TGTGCCAGCAGCCAAGGACTCCTAAGCTCCTACGAGCAGTACTTC.

V and J are TRBV5-1 and TRBJ2-2; D might be TRBD2 (6 bases). The CDR3 has 16 amino acids. Germline V gene data show CDR1 as SGHRS and CDR2 as YFSETQ. Trimming shortened V by 2 bases and J by 0 bases, and 11 bases separated the two germline ends. The CDR3 DNA follows: TGCGCCAGCAGCTTTTTGGGGGGATCGAACACCGGGGAGCTGTTTTTT. Residues: CASSFLGGSNTGELFF.

The V and J genes are TRBV28 and TRBJ1-5; D ambiguous. The CDR3 loop spans 15 amino acids. V lost 3 bases and J 1 base, leaving 10 bases between the germline ends. Germline V gene sequence: CDR1 MDHEN, CDR2 SYDVKM. For the CDR3, the DNA is TGTGCCAGCAGTTTTGGCCCCTCGAGCAATCAGCCCCAGCATTTT. Protein product: CASSFGPSSNQPQHF.

This clone was recorded at least ten times. The rearrangement links TRBV18 to TRBJ1-1; 8 positions agree with TRBD1. With V trimmed by 2 bases and J by 1 base, 9 bases remained unmatched. The CDR3 has 17 amino acids. CDR1 is KGHSH and CDR2 is LQKENI in the germline V gene. CDR3 residues: CASSPWEGQGRNTEAFF. CDR3 DNA: TGTGCCAGCTCACCATGGGAAGGACAGGGTCGGAACACTGAAGCTTTCTTT.

The chain links TRBV6-5 to TRBJ1-1; D remains unclear. Germline loops: CDR1 MNHEY, CDR2 SVGAGI. V lost 0 bases and J 2 bases, leaving 10 bases between the germline ends. The CDR3 is 15 amino acids. This CDR3 is CASSYSPDTNTEAFF. CDR3 nucleotide sequence: TGTGCCAGCAGTTACTCGCCAGATACAAACACTGAAGCTTTCTTT.

The rearrangement uses TRBV9 and TRBJ2-2, with 7 bases aligning to TRBD1. With 4 bases clipped from V and 2 bases from J, the junction kept 8 bases outside the gene matches. The CDR3 is 16 amino acids. From germline, CDR1 is SGDLS and CDR2 YYNGEE. The CDR3 sequence: CASSKGGQLNTGELFF. CDR3 DNA: TGTGCCAGCAGCAAAGGGGGCCAGCTAAACACCGGGGAGCTGTTTTTT.

The chain is built from TRBV18 and TRBJ2-5; D may match TRBD1 or TRBD2 (5 bases each). From germline, CDR1 is KGHSH and CDR2 LQKENI. V was pared by 6 bases and J by 4 bases, with 9 bases between. The CDR3 has 12 residues. CDR3 region: CASSPGRETQYF. Here the CDR3 DNA reads TGTGCCAGCTCCCCAGGGAGAGAGACCCAGTACTTC.